This TCR beta chain was recorded in a study of identical twins. Whole-study results and caveats: Models underestimated how often monozygotic twins shared out-of-frame TCR alpha. Fewer insertions characterized abundant cord blood beta clonotypes, whereas memory repertoires showed none.

The junction had 4 bases not matched to a gene; V was cut back by 7 bases and J by 0 bases. Germline V gives CDR1 LNHDA, CDR2 SQIVND (reference sequence). This CDR3 is 14 amino acids long. As for this clonotype: Its antigen remains unidentified.

TCRdb re-derived calls from the 5' RACE reads in MiXCR, one entry per CDR3 protein. This sample yields 450,000 to 600,000 distinct CDR3 sequences, of which 20% to 25% are seen a single time; 0.45% to 0.5% belongs to the top ten. Separately, the same data were catalogued under a study of yellow fever vaccine responses in identical twins.

The chain uses TRBV19 and TRBJ2-3, with 7 bases that match TRBD2. Sequenced sample: CD4+ T cells sorted from blood. This sequence was found in a woman aged 18 to 35 in good health. CDR3 DNA: TGTGCCAGTATAAATAGCGGGAGCACAGATACGCAGTATTTT. Protein: CASINSGSTDTQYF.